One sample yielded the 17 T cell receptor beta chains listed below, sequenced in a study of identical twins. From the 5' RACE reads, TCRdb called clonotypes with MiXCR, one entry per CDR3 protein. The data contain approximately 190,000 distinct CDR3 sequences, around a sixth of them seen just once; the ten biggest clones take up around 40%. Separately, the same data were catalogued under a study of T cells expressing NK-cell markers.

Sequences were obtained from CD8+ T cells sorted from blood. The receptor set was obtained from a woman between 18 and 29 years old in good health.

The gene calls are TRBV12-5 and TRBJ2-7; D may be TRBD1 or TRBD2 (6 bases each). Per germline, CDR1 LGHNT and CDR2 FRNRAP. The CDR3 length is 15 residues. The V and J ends lost 5 bases and 1 base respectively, with 15 bases between them. As DNA, the CDR3 is TGTGCTAGTGGTCAACACAGGGACTCTTCCTACGAGCAGTACTTC. Its translation is CASGQHRDSSYEQYF.

V and J are TRBV9 and TRBJ2-1, with TRBD2 identical over 8 bases. Germline V lookup: CDR1 SGDLS, CDR2 YYNGEE. The CDR3 covers 15 residues. V lost 6 bases and J lost 5; bases outside the gene matches: 10. CDR3 DNA: TGTGCCAGCACAGGTAGCGGGGAGGTTGACAATGAGCAGTTCTTC. It codes for CASTGSGEVDNEQFF.

The chain links TRBV11-2 to TRBJ2-3, with 7 bases matching TRBD2. CDR3 length: 16 amino acids. Germline CDR1 SGHAT, CDR2 FQNNGV. V lost 4 bases to trimming and J lost 4 bases; unmatched junction nucleotides: 11. The CDR3 protein is CASSSRLAGAADTQYF. The DNA of the CDR3 is TGTGCCAGCAGCTCTCGACTAGCAGGTGCGGCAGATACGCAGTATTTT.

This clonotype was counted at least ten times. The chain's CDR3 is CASSLDGQYEQFF. The CDR3 region has the DNA TGCGCCAGCAGCTTGGACGGACAATATGAGCAGTTCTTC. The chain links TRBV5-1 to TRBJ2-1, with TRBD1 as a possible D gene (5 bases). Germline V gene sequence: CDR1 SGHRS, CDR2 YFSETQ. With 0 bases removed from V and 8 bases from J, the gap between germline ends came to 9 bases. The CDR3 is 13 residues long.

In its sample, this clonotype was seen a few times. The rearrangement uses TRBV27 and TRBJ2-5; TRBD1 matches 10 bases. The germline V gene encodes CDR1 MNHEY and CDR2 SMNVEV (reference sequence). Trimming at V came to 5 bases and at J to 5 bases, leaving 8 bases not matched to a gene. This CDR3 is built from 15 residues. The CDR3 DNA sequence: TGTGCCAGCAGTCACGGACAGGGGGAAAGTGAGACCCAGTACTTC. It translates to CASSHGQGESETQYF.

Only a few counts were recorded for this clonotype. The chain employs TRBV9 and TRBJ2-4; D perhaps matches TRBD2 (6 bases). Trimming cost V 8 bases and J 0 bases, with 15 bases left between them. Germline lookup yields CDR1 SGDLS and CDR2 YYNGEE. The CDR3 has 15 residues. CDR3 in amino acids: CASPRWEVAKNIQYF. The CDR3 DNA is TGTGCCAGTCCAAGGTGGGAGGTAGCCAAAAACATTCAGTACTTC.

This rearrangement joins TRBV20-1 to TRBJ2-2; D is unclear. Germline V gene lookup returns CDR1 DFQATT and CDR2 SNEGSKA (reference sequence). The CDR3 totals 13 residues. With 4 bases removed from V and 7 bases from J, the gap between germline ends came to 13 bases. CDR3 sequence: CSATPVVGGELFF. For the CDR3, the DNA is TGCAGTGCTACACCTGTAGTGGGCGGGGAGCTGTTTTTT.

This clonotype was picked up a small number of times. V gene TRBV15 combines with J gene TRBJ2-7; D unresolved. This CDR3 has 13 residues. The ends were cut back, 7 bases at V and 3 bases at J, with 13 bases in the middle. Per germline, CDR1 LNHNV and CDR2 YYDKDF (reference sequence). CDR3 coding DNA: TGTGCCACCAAAACTTCGGCCGGCTACGAGCAGTACTTC. Residues: CATKTSAGYEQYF.

This clonotype was counted only a few times. V is TRBV3-1 and J is TRBJ2-1, with TRBD2 matching over 13 bases. The CDR3 is 15 amino acids. Unmatched junction bases numbered 3, after V lost 4 bases and J lost 6 bases. Germline CDR1 LGHDT, CDR2 YNNKEL (reference sequence). This CDR3 is CASSPLAGGGNEQFF. The CDR3 DNA sequence: TGTGCCAGCAGCCCACTAGCGGGAGGGGGCAATGAGCAGTTCTTC.

This clonotype was observed a handful of times. The chain carries TRBV20-1 and TRBJ2-1; 8 bases match TRBD2. The V segment lost 6 bases and the J segment 1 base; nucleotides outside the gene matches: 11. CDR1 DFQATT and CDR2 SNEGSKA come from the germline V gene (reference sequence). The CDR3 is made up of 16 amino acids. The CDR3 reads CSAPSPAGVSYNEQFF. DNA for the CDR3: TGCAGTGCCCCGTCTCCAGCGGGGGTTTCCTACAATGAGCAGTTCTTC.

This clonotype has a handful of counts. One end of the junction fails to match germline, which may point to a read error. This sequence joins TRBV2 and TRBJ2-7; 7 bases are shared with TRBD1. The germline CDR1 and CDR2 sequences are SNHLY and FYNNEI. The CDR3 contains 13 residues. The CDR3 nucleotides read TGTGCCAGCAGTGCCGCACAGGGGTACGGGCAGTACTTC. Its protein product is CASSAAQGYGQYF.

This clonotype was recorded a few times. The chain has TRBV4-1 and TRBJ1-1, with D possibly matching TRBD1 (6 bases). Germline loops: CDR1 MGHRA, CDR2 YSYEKL. Trimming cost V 5 bases and J 2 bases, with 12 bases left between them. The CDR3 has 14 residues. The CDR3 reads CASSIRTANTEAFF. The DNA for the CDR3 is TGCGCCAGCAGCATCAGGACAGCTAACACTGAAGCTTTCTTT.

The chain combines TRBV20-1 with TRBJ1-1; D remains ambiguous. This CDR3 is built from 11 residues. CDR1 DFQATT and CDR2 SNEGSKA come from the germline V gene (reference sequence). V was shortened by 3 bases and J by 3 bases, with 5 bases between the two germline ends. The CDR3 coding sequence is TGCAGTGCTAGCGACTACACTGAAGCTTTCTTT. Protein: CSASDYTEAFF.

This chain connects TRBV4-3 to TRBJ2-2, with D perhaps TRBD1 (6 bases). V lost 7 bases to trimming and J lost 2 bases, with 14 bases between them. Germline V gene lookup returns CDR1 LGHNA and CDR2 YSLEER. The CDR3 has 15 amino acids. CDR3 coding DNA: TGCGCCAGCACCCTGGGGACATTTAACACCGGGGAGCTGTTTTTT. Translated: CASTLGTFNTGELFF.

This clonotype was seen more than once but under ten times. The chain is built from TRBV9 and TRBJ2-2; TRBD2 is a possible D gene (7 bases). Per germline, CDR1 SGDLS and CDR2 YYNGEE. V was cut by 2 bases and J by 8 bases, with 10 bases left in between. The CDR3 extends over 13 amino acids. The CDR3 DNA reads as TGTGCCAGCAGCGTGGGGGGGCCTGGGGAGCTGTTTTTT. It encodes CASSVGGPGELFF.

This rearrangement joins TRBV14 to TRBJ1-1; weak D call: TRBD1 (5 bases). Trimming took 5 bases from V and 4 from J, leaving 14 bases between them. Germline loops: CDR1 SGHDN, CDR2 FVKESK. CDR3 length equals 14 residues. The CDR3 here is CASSELQGGTEAFF. CDR3 nucleotides: TGTGCCAGCAGCGAGTTGCAGGGTGGCACTGAAGCTTTCTTT.

This clonotype was counted only a few times. This chain joins TRBV7-2 and TRBJ2-1; D gene uncertain. This CDR3 is built from 13 residues. Germline loops: CDR1 SGHTA, CDR2 FQGNSA. Trimming removed 2 bases from V and 4 bases from J, with 6 bases in between. In nucleotides, the CDR3 is TGTGCCAGCAGCTTAATCTCGTACAATGAGCAGTTCTTC. It yields the protein CASSLISYNEQFF.